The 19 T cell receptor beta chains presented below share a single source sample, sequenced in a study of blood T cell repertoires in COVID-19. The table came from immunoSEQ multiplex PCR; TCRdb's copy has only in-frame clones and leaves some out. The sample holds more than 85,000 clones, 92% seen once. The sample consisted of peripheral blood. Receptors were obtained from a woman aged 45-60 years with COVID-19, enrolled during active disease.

CDR3 bases: TGTGCCAGCAGTTACACCCTCGCGGTTAGCTCCTACGAGCAGTACGTC. Amino acid sequence: CASSYTLAVSSYEQYV. The genes are TRBV6-5 and TRBJ2-7; no firm D call. Germline loops: CDR1 MNHEY, CDR2 SVGAGI. The V gene lost 2 bases and the J gene lost 0 bases, with 14 bases spanning the gap. The CDR3 sequence is 16 residues long.

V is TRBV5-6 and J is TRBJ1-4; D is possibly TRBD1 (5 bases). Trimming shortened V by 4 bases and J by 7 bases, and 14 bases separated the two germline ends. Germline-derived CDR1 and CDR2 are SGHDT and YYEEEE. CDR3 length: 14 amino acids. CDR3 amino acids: CASSQDGGTEKLFF. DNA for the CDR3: TGTGCCAGCAGCCAGGACGGCGGGACTGAAAAACTGTTTTTT.

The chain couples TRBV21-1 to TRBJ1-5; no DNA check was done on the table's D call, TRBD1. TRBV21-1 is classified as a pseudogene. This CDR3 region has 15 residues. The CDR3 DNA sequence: TGTGCCAGCAGCGGGGACAGTGGCAGCAATCAGCCCCAGCATTTT. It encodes CASSGDSGSNQPQHF.

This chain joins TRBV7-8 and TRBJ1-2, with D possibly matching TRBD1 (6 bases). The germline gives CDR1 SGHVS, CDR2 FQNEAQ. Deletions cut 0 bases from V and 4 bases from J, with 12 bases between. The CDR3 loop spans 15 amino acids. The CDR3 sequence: CASSLARGGFYGYTF. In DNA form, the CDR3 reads TGTGCCAGCAGCTTAGCGCGAGGGGGTTTCTATGGCTACACCTTC. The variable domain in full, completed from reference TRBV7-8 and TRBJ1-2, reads GAGVSQSPRYKVAKRGQDVALRCDPISGHVSLFWYQQALGQGPEFLTYFQNEAQLDKSGLPSDRFFAERPEGSVSTLKIQRTQQEDSAVYLCASSLARGGFYGYTFGSGTRLTVV.

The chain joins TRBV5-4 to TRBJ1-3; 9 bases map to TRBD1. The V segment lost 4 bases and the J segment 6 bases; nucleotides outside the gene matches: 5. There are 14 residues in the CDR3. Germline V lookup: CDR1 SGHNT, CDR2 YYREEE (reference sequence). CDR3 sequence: CASSVQGALNTIYF. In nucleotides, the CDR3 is TGTGCCAGCAGCGTACAGGGGGCTTTAAACACCATATATTTT.

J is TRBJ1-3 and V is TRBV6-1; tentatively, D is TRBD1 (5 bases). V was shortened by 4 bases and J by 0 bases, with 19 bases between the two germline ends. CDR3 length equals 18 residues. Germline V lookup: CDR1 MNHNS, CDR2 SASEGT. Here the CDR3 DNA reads TGTGCCAGCAGTGGGGAGGTGAGTCCGGGACTCTCTGGAAACACCATATATTTT. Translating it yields CASSGEVSPGLSGNTIYF.

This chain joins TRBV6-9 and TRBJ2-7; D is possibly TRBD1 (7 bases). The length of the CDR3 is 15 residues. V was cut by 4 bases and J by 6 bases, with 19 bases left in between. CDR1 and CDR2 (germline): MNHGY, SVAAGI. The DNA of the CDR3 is TGTGCCAGCAGTTCTTTAGGACCGGAGGGGGCCGAGCAGTACGTC. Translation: CASSSLGPEGAEQYV.

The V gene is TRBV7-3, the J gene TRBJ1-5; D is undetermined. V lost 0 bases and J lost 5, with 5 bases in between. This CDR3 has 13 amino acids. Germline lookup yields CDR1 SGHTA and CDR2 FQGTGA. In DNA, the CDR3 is TGTGCCAGCAGCTTAACGCGTGATCAGCCCCAGCATTTT. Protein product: CASSLTRDQPQHF.

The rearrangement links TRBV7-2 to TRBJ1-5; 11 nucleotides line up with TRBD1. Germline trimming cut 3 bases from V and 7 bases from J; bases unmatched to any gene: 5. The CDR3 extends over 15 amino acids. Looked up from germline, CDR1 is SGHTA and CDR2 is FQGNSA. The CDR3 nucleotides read TGTGCCAGCAGCTTCGGGACAGGGGGTGAACAGCCCCAGCATTTT. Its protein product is CASSFGTGGEQPQHF.

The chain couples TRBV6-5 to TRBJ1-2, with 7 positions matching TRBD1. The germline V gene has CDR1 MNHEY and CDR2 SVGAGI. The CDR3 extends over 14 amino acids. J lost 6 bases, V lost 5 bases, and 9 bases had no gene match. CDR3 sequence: CASSLQGPDNGYTF. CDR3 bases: TGTGCCAGCAGTCTACAGGGGCCCGACAATGGCTACACCTTC.

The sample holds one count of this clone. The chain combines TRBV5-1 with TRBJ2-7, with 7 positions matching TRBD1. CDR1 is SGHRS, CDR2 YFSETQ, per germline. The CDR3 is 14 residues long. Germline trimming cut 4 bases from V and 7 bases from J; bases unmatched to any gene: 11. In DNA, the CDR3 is TGCGCCAGCAGCCCCCGACAGGGCCGGCGAGAGCAGTACTTC. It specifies CASSPRQGRREQYF.

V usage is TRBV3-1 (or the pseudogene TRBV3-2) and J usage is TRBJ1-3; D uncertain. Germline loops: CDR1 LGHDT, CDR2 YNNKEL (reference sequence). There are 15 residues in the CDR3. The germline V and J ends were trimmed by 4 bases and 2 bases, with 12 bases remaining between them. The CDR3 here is CASSPRRGAGNTIYF. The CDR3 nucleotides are TGTGCCAGCAGCCCCCGCCGAGGAGCTGGAAACACCATATATTTT.

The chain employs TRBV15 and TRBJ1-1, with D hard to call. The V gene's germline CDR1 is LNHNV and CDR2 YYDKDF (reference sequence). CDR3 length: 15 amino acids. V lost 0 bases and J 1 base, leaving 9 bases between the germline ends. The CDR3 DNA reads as TGTGCCACCAGCAGAGATCAGGCACCGAACACTGAAGCTTTCTTT. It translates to CATSRDQAPNTEAFF.

CDR3 DNA: TGTGCCAGCAGTTTCGGGACAGGGGGCGCTTTTGGAAACACCATATATTTT. This gives the protein CASSFGTGGAFGNTIYF. V usage is TRBV28 and J usage is TRBJ1-3; 12 nucleotides line up with TRBD1. Germline CDR1 and CDR2: MDHEN and SYDVKM. This CDR3 region has 17 residues. V lost 3 bases, J lost 3 bases, and 6 bases stayed unmatched.

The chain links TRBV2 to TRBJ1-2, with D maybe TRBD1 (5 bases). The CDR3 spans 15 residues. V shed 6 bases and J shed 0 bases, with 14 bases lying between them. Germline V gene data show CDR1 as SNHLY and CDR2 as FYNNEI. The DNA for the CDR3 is TGTGCCAGCAGACCTAAGCTGACAGCTAACTATGGCTACACCTTC. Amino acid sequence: CASRPKLTANYGYTF.

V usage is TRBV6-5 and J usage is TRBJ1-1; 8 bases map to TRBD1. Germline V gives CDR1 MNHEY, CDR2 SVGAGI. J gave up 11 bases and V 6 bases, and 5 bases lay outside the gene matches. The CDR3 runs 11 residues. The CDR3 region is CASRATGDAFF. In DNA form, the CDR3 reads TGTGCCAGCAGAGCGACAGGGGACGCTTTCTTT.

The CDR3 DNA sequence: TGTGCCAGCTCACCCGGGATTTCCTCTGGAAACACCATATATTTT. Encoded protein: CASSPGISSGNTIYF. V is TRBV18 and J is TRBJ1-3; D unclear. The germline CDR1 and CDR2 sequences are KGHSH and LQKENI. The CDR3 consists of 15 residues. V was cut by 3 bases and J by 0 bases, with 9 bases left in between.

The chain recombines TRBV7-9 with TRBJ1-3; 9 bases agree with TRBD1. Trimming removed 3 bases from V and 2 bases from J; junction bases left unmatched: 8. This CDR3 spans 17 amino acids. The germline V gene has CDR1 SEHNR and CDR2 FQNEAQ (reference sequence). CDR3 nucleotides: TGTGCCAGCAGCTTTAATCTGCACAGGGGGCCTGGAAACACCATATATTTT. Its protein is CASSFNLHRGPGNTIYF.

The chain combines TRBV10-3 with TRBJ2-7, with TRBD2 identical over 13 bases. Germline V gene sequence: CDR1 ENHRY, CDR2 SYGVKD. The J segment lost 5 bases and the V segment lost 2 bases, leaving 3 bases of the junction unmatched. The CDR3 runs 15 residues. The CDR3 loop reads CAISEPGLAGDEQYF. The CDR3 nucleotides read TGTGCCATCAGTGAGCCTGGACTAGCGGGGGACGAGCAGTACTTC.